The T cell receptor beta chain described here comes from a study of shared clonotypes between healthy human individuals. It was some 96 million PBMCs that unsorted samples used for genomic DNA. V lost 4 bases and J 6 bases, leaving 9 bases between the germline ends. Looked up from germline, CDR1 is SGDLS and CDR2 is YYNGEE. The CDR3 length is 12 residues. Worth noting for this clone: The same CDR3 also results from other DNA sequences found in this sample.

The sequenced material, unsorted PBMC DNA, was run on ten immunoSEQ deep assay plates. Here immunoSEQ multiplex PCR was the method, and the copy in TCRdb shows in-frame clones only, minus some. The sample has approximately 500,000 clones, around 80% seen once. This receptor was taken from a woman in her thirties or forties in good health. Some clones in this sample may be carry-over from other donors' samples. Sample: PBMCs. The chain links TRBV9 to TRBJ2-3; D remains unclear. In nucleotides, the CDR3 is TGTGCCAGCAGCCTTCTGTTGGATACGCAGTATTTT. Residues: CASSLLLDTQYF.